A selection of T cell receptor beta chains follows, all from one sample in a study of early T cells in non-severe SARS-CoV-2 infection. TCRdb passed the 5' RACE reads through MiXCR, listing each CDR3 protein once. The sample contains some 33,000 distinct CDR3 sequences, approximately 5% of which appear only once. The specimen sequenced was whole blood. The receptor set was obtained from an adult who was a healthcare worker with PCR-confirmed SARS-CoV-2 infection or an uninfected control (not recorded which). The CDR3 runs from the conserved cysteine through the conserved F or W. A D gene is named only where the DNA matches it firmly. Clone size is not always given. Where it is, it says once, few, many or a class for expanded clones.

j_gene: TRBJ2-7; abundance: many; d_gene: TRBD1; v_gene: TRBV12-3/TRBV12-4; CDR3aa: CASAWRQGPYEQYF; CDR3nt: TGTGCCAGCGCTTGGCGACAGGGGCCCTACGAACAGTACTTC
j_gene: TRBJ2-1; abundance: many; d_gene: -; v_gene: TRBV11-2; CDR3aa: CASSFNPGTGNEQFF; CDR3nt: TGTGCCAGCAGCTTTAACCCGGGTACCGGGAATGAGCAGTTCTTC
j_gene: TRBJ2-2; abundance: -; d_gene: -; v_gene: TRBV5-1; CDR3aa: CASSAGTLNTGELFF; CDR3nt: TGCGCCAGCAGCGCCGGGACACTCAACACCGGGGAGCTGTTTTTT
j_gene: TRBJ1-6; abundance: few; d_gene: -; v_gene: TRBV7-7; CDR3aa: CASSLANSPLHF; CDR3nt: TGTGCCAGCAGCTTAGCCAATTCACCCCTCCACTTT
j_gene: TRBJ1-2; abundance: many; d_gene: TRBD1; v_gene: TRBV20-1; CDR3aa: CSARGDSNYGYTF; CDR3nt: TGCAGTGCTAGGGGGGACAGTAACTATGGCTACACCTTC
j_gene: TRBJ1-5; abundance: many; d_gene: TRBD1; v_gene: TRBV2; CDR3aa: CASDRGIPGQPQHF; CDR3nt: TGTGCCAGCGACAGGGGTATCCCCGGCCAGCCCCAGCATTTT
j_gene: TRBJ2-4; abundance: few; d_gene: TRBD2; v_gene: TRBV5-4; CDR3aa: CASSFSGGKGIQYF; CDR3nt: TGTGCCAGCAGCTTTAGCGGGGGGAAGGGCATTCAGTACTTC
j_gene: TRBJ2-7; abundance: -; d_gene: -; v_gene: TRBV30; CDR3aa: CAWSYRGAGNEQYF; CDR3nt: TGTGCCTGGAGTTACCGGGGCGCAGGTAACGAGCAGTACTTC
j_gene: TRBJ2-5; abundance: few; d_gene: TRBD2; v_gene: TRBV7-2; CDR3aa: CASSLGTSEGYETQYF; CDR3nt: TGTGCCAGCAGCCTGGGGACTAGCGAAGGATACGAGACCCAGTACTTC
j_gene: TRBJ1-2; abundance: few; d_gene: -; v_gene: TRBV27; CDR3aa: CASSLSEDRANYGYTF; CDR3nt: TGTGCCAGCAGTTTATCGGAGGACAGAGCTAACTATGGCTACACCTTC
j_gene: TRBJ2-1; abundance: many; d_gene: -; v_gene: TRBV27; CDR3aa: CASSFNGQNNEQFF; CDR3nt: TGTGCCAGCAGTTTTAACGGACAGAACAATGAGCAGTTCTTC
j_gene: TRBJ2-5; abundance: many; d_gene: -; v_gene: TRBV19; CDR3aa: CASSPTISQETQYF; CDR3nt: TGTGCCAGTAGTCCAACAATTTCCCAAGAGACCCAGTACTTC
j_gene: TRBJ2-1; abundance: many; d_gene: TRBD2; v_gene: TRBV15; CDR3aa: CATSRELAGNEQFF; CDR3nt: TGTGCCACCAGCAGAGAACTAGCGGGCAATGAGCAGTTCTTC
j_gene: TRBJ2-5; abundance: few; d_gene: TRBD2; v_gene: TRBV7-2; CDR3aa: CASSLEPGTSARLGF; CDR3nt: TGTGCCAGCAGCTTAGAACCCGGGACTAGTGCCCGGCTCGGCTTC